Listed here are 15 T cell receptor beta chains from one sample, sequenced in a study of CXCR3-negative and CXCR3-positive naive CD8 T cells. Libraries were UMI-labeled 5' RACE TRB cDNA. One entry per CDR3 protein, without DNA, is what TCRdb gives after re-calling the 5' RACE reads. The specimen's table records roughly 7,900 distinct CDR3 sequences. The specimen was naive CXCR3- CD8+ T cells from blood. Subset noted: CD45RO-CCR7+CD27+CD95- naive CD8+ T cells lacking CXCR3 (TNR3-). These receptors originate from a human donor in good health. Some clones in this sample may be carry-over from other donors' samples.

The chain's CDR3 is CASSSRSSNEQFF. This chain uses TRBV28 with TRBJ2-1. This CDR3 spans 13 amino acids. In germline, CDR1 is MDHEN, CDR2 SYDVKM. Full variable domain (outside the CDR3, taken from reference TRBV28 and TRBJ2-1): DVKVTQSSRYLVKRTGEKVFLECVQDMDHENMFWYRQDPGLGLRLIYFSYDVKMKEKGDIPEGYSVSREKKERFSLILESASTNQTSMYLCASSSRSSNEQFFGPGTRLTVL.

The chain links TRBV12-3 or TRBV12-4 to TRBJ2-7. The CDR3 runs to 12 residues. The CDR3 reads CASSFKVVQQYF.

This clonotype shows up as medium-sized by frequency. The chain employs TRBV13 and TRBJ1-2; TCRdb selects TRBD1, and the lack of DNA leaves this call unchecked. Germline V gives CDR1 PRHDT, CDR2 FYEKMQ (reference sequence). CDR3 size: 16 residues. CDR3 residues: CASSFQGDPANYGYTF.

V usage is TRBV21-1 and J usage is TRBJ2-3; as DNA is missing, the TRBD1 call by TCRdb cannot be tested. TRBV21-1 is a known pseudogene. The CDR3 is 14 amino acids. CDR3 sequence reads: CASSKDRSTDTQYF.

This clonotype shows up as medium-sized by frequency. J is TRBJ1-1 and V is TRBV7-9. Germline values: CDR1 SEHNR, CDR2 FQNEAQ (reference sequence). The CDR3 spans 13 residues. CDR3 sequence: CASSTGWKVPAFF.

The chain is built from TRBV29-1 and TRBJ2-1; the TCRdb call, TRBD1, lacks DNA for checking. From germline, CDR1 is SQVTM and CDR2 ANQGSEA. The CDR3 is 14 residues long. Here the CDR3 reads CSVETLVRVGEQFF.

The chain combines TRBV29-1 with TRBJ2-3; no DNA is available, so the TRBD2 call from TCRdb remains unchecked. The CDR3 is 15 amino acids. Looked up from germline, CDR1 is SQVTM and CDR2 is ANQGSEA. The CDR3 loop reads CSSDYTEIPTDTQYF.

This clonotype is called medium-sized based on its frequency. J is TRBJ2-6 and V is TRBV5-1. CDR1 is SGHRS, CDR2 YFSETQ, per germline. The length of the CDR3 is 15 residues. The CDR3 reads CASSLGISGANVLTF.

The chain links TRBV28 to TRBJ1-1; TCRdb lists TRBD1, though no DNA is available to test this call. The CDR3 is made up of 16 amino acids. Germline V lookup: CDR1 MDHEN, CDR2 SYDVKM. The CDR3 region is CASSLNVGPKNTEAFF.

The V gene is TRBV2, the J gene TRBJ2-1; TCRdb designates TRBD1, a call that cannot be tested without DNA. Germline V CDR1 and CDR2: SNHLY, FYNNEI. This CDR3 region has 13 residues. The CDR3 here is CATRTGSYNEQFF.

Its frequency marks this clonotype as medium-sized (0.01 to 0.1%). J is TRBJ2-1 and V is TRBV15; TCRdb calls TRBD2, which cannot be checked without DNA. CDR1 is LNHNV and CDR2 is YYDKDF in the germline V gene (reference sequence). There are 16 residues in the CDR3. The CDR3 region is CATSRDLAGNYNEQFF.

This clonotype registers medium-sized by frequency. The rearrangement joins TRBV11-2 to TRBJ1-1; TCRdb indicates TRBD1, and absent DNA this call remains unverified. CDR1 SGHAT and CDR2 FQNNGV come from the germline V gene. This CDR3 has 16 amino acids. This chain's CDR3 is CASSYLGRGLNTEAFF.

In terms of frequency, this clonotype is medium-sized. The V and J genes are TRBV29-1 and TRBJ1-2. Germline V gene sequence: CDR1 SQVTM, CDR2 ANQGSEA. The CDR3 sequence is 13 residues long. This chain's CDR3 is CSGVSSGGYGYTF.

This clonotype is medium-sized by frequency. The chain joins TRBV6-5 to TRBJ1-6. The germline CDR1 and CDR2 sequences are MNHEY and SVGAGI. The CDR3 runs 16 residues. The CDR3 reads CASSYIMSSYNSPLHF.

The rearrangement uses TRBV29-1 and TRBJ2-7; the TCRdb call, TRBD1, lacks DNA for checking. This CDR3 region has 15 residues. CDR1 is SQVTM and CDR2 is ANQGSEA in the germline V gene. The CDR3 sequence: CSVRPQQGLGYEQYF.